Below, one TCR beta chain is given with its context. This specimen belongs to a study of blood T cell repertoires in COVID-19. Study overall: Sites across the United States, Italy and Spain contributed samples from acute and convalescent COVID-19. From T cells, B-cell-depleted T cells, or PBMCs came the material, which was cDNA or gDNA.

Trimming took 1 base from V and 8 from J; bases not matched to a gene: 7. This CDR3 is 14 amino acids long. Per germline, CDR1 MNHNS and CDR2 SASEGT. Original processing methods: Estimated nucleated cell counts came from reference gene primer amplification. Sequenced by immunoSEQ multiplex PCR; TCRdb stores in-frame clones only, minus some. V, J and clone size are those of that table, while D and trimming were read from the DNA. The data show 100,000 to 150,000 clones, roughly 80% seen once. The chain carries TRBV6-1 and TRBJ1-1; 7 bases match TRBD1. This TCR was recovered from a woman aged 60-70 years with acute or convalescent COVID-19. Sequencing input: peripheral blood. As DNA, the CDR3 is TGTGCCAGCAGTGAAGAGCCCCACAGGGGCGAAGCTTTCTTT. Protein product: CASSEEPHRGEAFF.